The T cell receptor beta chain under discussion was sequenced for a study of cytomegalovirus exposure and HLA in healthy donors. Study outcomes and limitations: The CMV antigen specificity of a few CMV-associated chains was confirmed through in vitro analysis. Reported results showed that the classifier diagnosed cytomegalovirus status with high specificity and sensitivity. Immune exposure data for these donors was limited to CMV serostatus.

On this clone itself: What it binds is not known.

This CDR3 has 12 amino acids. Germline trimming cut 2 bases from V and 9 bases from J; bases unmatched to any gene: 0. In germline, CDR1 is SGHTA, CDR2 FQGNSA. 13 Jbeta primers and 60 Vbeta primers were used for the PCR. Produced via immunoSEQ multiplex PCR; TCRdb's table is partial and in-frame only. The sample lists over 75,000 clones, about 80% occurring once. Sequencing was done on a sample of PBMCs. The chain links TRBV7-2 to TRBJ2-1, with 8 bases lining up with TRBD2. This TCR came from a woman aged 55-70 years in good health and CMV-seronegative. CDR3 residues: CASSLLAGEQFF. CDR3 nucleotides: TGTGCCAGCAGCTTACTAGCGGGTGAGCAGTTCTTC.